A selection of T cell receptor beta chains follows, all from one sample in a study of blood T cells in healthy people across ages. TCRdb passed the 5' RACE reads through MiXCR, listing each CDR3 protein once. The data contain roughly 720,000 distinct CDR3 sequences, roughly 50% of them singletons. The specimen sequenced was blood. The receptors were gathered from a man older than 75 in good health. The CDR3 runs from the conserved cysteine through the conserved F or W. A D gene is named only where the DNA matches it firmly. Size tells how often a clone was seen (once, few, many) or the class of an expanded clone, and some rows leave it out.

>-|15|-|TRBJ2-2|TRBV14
TGTGCCAGCAGCCAACTTAGCTTTCGGACCGGGGAGCTGTTTTTT
CASSQLSFRTGELFF
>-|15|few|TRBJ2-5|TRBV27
TGTGCCAGCAGTCCGTATCTTCTAGGCGTGGAGACCCAGTACTTC
CASSPYLLGVETQYF
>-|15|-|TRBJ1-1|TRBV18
TGTGCCAGCTTACCCGACAGGACCATGAACACTGAAGCTTTCTTT
CASLPDRTMNTEAFF
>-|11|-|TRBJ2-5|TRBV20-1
TGCAGTGCTAGGCAGAAAGGGACCCAGTACTTC
CSARQKGTQYF
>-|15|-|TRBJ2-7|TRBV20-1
TGCAGTGCTAGACCAACAGGAGACTCCCTACGAGGGCAGTACTTC
CSARPTGDSLRGQYF
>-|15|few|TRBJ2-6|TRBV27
TGTGCCAGCTCCAGATCCCCCTCTGGGGCCAACGTCCTGACTTTC
CASSRSPSGANVLTF
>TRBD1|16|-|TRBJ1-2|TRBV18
TGTGCCAGCTCACACGGACAGGGAACCTCGGTGAAGGGCTACACCTTC
CASSHGQGTSVKGYTF
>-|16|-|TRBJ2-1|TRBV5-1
TGCGCCAGCAGCTTACGGACCCCCACAGTTGACAAGGAGCAGTTCTTC
CASSLRTPTVDKEQFF
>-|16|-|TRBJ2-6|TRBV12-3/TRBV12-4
TGTGCCAGCAGTTTGTGGCCTACCCTTGGGGCCAACGTCCTGACTTTC
CASSLWPTLGANVLTF
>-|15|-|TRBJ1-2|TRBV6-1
TGTGCCAGCAGTGAAGCAGCAGGGGTGGTGTATGGCTACACCTTC
CASSEAAGVVYGYTF
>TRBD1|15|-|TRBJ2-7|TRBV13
TGTGCCAGCAGCTTTCTCGGACAGGGGACAGACGAGCAGTACTTC
CASSFLGQGTDEQYF
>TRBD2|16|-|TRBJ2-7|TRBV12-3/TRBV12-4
TGTGCCAGCAGTAGGACGGGACTAGCGGGACTCTACGAGCAGTACTTC
CASSRTGLAGLYEQYF
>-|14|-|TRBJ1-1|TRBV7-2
TGTGCCAGCAGGGTCAGTTCGAAGAACACTGAAGCTTTCTTT
CASRVSSKNTEAFF
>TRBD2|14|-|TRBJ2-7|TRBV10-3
TGTGCCATCAGCGTAGCGGGAGATAGGTACGAGCAGTACTTC
CAISVAGDRYEQYF
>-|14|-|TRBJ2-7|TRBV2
TGTGCCAGCAGTGTTCGACTAGGAACGGACGAGCAGTACTTC
CASSVRLGTDEQYF
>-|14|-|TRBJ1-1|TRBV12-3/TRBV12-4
TGTACCAGCAGTTTAGGGGCAGGGCGGACTGAAGCTTTCTTT
CTSSLGAGRTEAFF
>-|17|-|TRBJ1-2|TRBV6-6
TGTGCCAGCATGTTATCACCCCATGGGGGGGAAAACTATGGCTACACCTTC
CASMLSPHGGENYGYTF
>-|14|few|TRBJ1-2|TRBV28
TGTGCCAGCAGTTCCCCGGGGAATCAAGGGGGCTACACCTTC
CASSSPGNQGGYTF
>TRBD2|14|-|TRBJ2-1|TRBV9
TGTGCCAGCAGCGTAGACGGGAGGGTCAATGAGCAGTTCTTC
CASSVDGRVNEQFF
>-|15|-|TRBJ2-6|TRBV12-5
TGTGCTTGTGGTTACAGCCTCTCTGGGGCCAACGTCCTGACTTTC
CACGYSLSGANVLTF
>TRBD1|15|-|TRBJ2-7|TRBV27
TGTGCCAGCAGTATAAATCGACAGGGATCCTACGAGCAGTACTTC
CASSINRQGSYEQYF
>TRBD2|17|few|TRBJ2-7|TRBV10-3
TGTGCCATCAGTGAGTCTTCCGGGGGGACCCCCCTCTACGAGCAGTACTTC
CAISESSGGTPLYEQYF
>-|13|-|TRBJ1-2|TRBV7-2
TGTGCCAGCAGCTCTCGGACCTGGGGCGGCTACACCTTC
CASSSRTWGGYTF
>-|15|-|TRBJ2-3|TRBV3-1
TGTGCCAGCAGCCAATGGGCGGGAAAGTCAGATACGCAGTATTTT
CASSQWAGKSDTQYF
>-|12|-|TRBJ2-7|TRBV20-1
TGCAGTGCTAATACTCACGCCAGCGAGCAGTACTTC
CSANTHASEQYF
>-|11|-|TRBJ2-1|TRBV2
TGTACCAGCAGCTATTTTGATGAGCAGTTCTTC
CTSSYFDEQFF
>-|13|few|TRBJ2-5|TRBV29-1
TGCAGCGTTCTCTACGGCGGCCCCCGACCCCAGTACTTC
CSVLYGGPRPQYF
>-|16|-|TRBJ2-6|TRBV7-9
TGTGCCAGCAGCTTAGCGGTTAGCTCTGGGGCCAACGTCCTGACTTTC
CASSLAVSSGANVLTF